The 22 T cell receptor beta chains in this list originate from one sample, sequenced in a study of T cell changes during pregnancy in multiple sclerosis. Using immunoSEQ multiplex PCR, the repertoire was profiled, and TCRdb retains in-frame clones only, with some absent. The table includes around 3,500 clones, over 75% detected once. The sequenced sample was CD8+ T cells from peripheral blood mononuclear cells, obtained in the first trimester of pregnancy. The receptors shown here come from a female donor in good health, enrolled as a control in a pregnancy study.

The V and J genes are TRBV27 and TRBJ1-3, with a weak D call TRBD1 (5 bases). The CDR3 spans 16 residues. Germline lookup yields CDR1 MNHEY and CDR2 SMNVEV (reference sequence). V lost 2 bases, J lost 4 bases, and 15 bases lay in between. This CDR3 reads CASSLIGPDSGNTIYF. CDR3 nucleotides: TGTGCCAGCAGTTTAATCGGACCTGACAGCGGAAACACCATATATTTT.

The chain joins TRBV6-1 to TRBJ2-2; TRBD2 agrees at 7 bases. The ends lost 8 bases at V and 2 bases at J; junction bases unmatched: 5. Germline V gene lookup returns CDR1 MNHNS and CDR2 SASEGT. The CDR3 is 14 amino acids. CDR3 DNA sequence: TGTGCCAGCCAACTAGCGCCCAACACCGGGGAGCTGTTTTTT. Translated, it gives CASQLAPNTGELFF.

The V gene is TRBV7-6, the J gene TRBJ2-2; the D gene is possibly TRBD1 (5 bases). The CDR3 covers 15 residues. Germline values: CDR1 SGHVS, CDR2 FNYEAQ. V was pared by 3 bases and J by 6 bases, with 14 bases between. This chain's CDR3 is CASSLDKRRAGELFF. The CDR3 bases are TGTGCCAGCAGCTTGGACAAACGCCGCGCCGGGGAGCTGTTTTTT.

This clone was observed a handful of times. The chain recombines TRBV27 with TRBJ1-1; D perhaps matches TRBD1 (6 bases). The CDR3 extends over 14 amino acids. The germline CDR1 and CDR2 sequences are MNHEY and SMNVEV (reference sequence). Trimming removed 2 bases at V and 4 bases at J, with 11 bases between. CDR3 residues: CASSLRGSGTEAFF. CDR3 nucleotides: TGTGCCAGCAGTTTAAGGGGGTCTGGCACTGAAGCTTTCTTT.

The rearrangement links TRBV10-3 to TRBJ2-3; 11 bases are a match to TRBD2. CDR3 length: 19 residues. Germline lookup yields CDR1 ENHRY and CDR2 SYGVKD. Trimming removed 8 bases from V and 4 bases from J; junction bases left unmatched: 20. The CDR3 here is CAIGNDHLELAGGPDTQYF. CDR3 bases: TGTGCCATCGGTAACGATCACCTCGAATTAGCGGGAGGGCCAGATACGCAGTATTTT.

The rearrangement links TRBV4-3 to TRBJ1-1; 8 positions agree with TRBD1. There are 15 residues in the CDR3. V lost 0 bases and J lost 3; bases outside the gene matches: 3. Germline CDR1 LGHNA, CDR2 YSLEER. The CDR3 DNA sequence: TGCGCCAGCAGCCAAGACAGGGGGCTTTACACTGAAGCTTTCTTT. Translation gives CASSQDRGLYTEAFF.

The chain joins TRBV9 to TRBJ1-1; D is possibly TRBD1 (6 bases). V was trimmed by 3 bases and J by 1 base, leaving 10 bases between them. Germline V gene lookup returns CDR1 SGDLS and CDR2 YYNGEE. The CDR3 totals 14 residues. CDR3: CASSEQQGNTEAFF. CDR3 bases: TGTGCCAGCAGCGAACAACAGGGGAACACTGAAGCTTTCTTT.

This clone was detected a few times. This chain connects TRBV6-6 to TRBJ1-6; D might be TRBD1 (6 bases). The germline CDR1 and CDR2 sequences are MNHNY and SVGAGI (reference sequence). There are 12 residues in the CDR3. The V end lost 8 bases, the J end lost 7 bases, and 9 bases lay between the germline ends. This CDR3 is CASRDTNSPLHF. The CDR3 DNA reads TGTGCCAGCCGGGACACCAATTCACCCCTCCACTTT.

CDR3: CASSRDSLPRDGYTF. The CDR3 DNA reads as TGTGCCAGCAGTCGTGACAGCCTTCCCCGCGATGGCTACACCTTC. The chain carries TRBV6-6 and TRBJ1-2; maybe TRBD1 (5 bases). The V end was cut by 5 bases, the J end by 6 bases, with 19 bases between. The CDR3 runs 15 residues. Looked up from germline, CDR1 is MNHNY and CDR2 is SVGAGI (reference sequence).

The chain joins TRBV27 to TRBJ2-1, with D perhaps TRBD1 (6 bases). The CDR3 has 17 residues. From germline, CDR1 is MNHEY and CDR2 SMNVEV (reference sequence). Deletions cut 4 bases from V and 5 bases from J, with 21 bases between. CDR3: CASSYYLSSGADNEQFF. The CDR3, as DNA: TGTGCCAGCAGTTATTATTTATCCTCAGGGGCCGACAATGAGCAGTTCTTC.

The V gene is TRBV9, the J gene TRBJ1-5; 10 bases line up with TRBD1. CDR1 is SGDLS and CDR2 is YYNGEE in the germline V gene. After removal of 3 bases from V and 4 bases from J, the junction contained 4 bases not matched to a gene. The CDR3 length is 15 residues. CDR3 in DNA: TGTGCCAGCAGCGAGGGACAGGGGCTTAATCAGCCCCAGCATTTT. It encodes CASSEGQGLNQPQHF.

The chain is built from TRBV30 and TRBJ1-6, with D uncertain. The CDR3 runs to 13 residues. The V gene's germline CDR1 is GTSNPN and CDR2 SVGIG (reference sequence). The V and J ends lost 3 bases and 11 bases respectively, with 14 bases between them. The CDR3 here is CAWSRNSPAPLHF. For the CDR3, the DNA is TGTGCCTGGAGCCGGAACAGTCCAGCACCCCTCCACTTT.

The CDR3 region has the DNA TGTGCCAGCAGTTATTCTACAGGGGCCACTGAAGCTTTCTTT. Amino acid sequence: CASSYSTGATEAFF. The chain recombines TRBV6-5 with TRBJ1-1, with 7 bases fitting TRBD1. The V and J ends lost 3 bases and 4 bases, in that order; junction bases with no gene match: 5. The CDR3 length is 14 residues. Germline CDR1 is MNHEY and CDR2 is SVGAGI.

The CDR3, as DNA: TGTGCCAGCAGCGTAGGGAGCGGTCCATACGAGCAGTACTTC. It encodes CASSVGSGPYEQYF. The V gene is TRBV9, the J gene TRBJ2-7; a possible D gene is TRBD2 (5 bases). V was clipped by 0 bases and J by 4 bases, with 11 bases between them. The CDR3 has 14 residues. CDR1 and CDR2 from the germline V gene are SGDLS and YYNGEE.

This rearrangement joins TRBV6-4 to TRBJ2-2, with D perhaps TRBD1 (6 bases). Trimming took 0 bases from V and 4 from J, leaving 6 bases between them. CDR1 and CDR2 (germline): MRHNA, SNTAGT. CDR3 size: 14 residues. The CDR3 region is CASSDSGGTGELFF. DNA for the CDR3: TGTGCCAGCAGTGACTCAGGGGGCACCGGGGAGCTGTTTTTT.

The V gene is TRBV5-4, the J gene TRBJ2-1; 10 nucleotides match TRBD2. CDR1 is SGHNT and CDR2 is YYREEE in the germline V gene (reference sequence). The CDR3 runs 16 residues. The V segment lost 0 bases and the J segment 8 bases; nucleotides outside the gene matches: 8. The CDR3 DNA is TGTGCCAGCAGCTTGGGAAGTAGCGGGAGGTTGTATGAGCAGTTCTTC. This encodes CASSLGSSGRLYEQFF.

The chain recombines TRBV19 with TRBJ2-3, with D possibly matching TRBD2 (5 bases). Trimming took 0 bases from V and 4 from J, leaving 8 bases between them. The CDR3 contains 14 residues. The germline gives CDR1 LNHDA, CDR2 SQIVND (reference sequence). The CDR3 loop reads CASSIDLGADTQYF. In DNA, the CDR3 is TGTGCCAGTAGTATAGATCTCGGGGCAGATACGCAGTATTTT.

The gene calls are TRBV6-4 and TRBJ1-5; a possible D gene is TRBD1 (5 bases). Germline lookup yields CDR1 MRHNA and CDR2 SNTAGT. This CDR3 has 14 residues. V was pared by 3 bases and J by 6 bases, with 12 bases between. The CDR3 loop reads CASSESPGGQPQHF. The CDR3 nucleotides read TGTGCCAGCAGTGAATCGCCGGGGGGTCAGCCCCAGCATTTT.

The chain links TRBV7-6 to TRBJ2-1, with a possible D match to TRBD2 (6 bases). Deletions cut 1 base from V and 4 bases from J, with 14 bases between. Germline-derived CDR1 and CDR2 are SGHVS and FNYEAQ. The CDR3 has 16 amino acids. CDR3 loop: CASSLGRDQEYNEQFF. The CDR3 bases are TGTGCCAGCAGCTTAGGGAGGGACCAAGAATACAATGAGCAGTTCTTC.

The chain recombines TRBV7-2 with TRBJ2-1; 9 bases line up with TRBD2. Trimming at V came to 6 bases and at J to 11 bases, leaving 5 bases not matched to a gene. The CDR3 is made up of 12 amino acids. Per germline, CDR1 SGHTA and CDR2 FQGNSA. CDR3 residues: CASSFTSGQQFF. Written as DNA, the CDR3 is TGTGCCAGCAGTTTCACTAGCGGGCAGCAGTTCTTC.

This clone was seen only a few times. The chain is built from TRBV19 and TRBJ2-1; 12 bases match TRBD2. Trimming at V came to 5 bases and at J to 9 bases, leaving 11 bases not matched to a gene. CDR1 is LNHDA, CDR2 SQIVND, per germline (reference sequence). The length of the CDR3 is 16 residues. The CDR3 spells CASSAGLAGLNAEQFF. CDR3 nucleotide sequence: TGTGCCAGTAGTGCCGGACTAGCGGGACTCAACGCTGAGCAGTTCTTC.

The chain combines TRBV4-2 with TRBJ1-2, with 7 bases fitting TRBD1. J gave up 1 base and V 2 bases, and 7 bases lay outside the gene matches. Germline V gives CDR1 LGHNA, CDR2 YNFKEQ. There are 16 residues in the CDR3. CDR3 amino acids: CASSQRQTGLNYGYTF. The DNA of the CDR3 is TGTGCCAGCAGCCAAAGGCAGACAGGGCTTAACTATGGCTACACCTTC.